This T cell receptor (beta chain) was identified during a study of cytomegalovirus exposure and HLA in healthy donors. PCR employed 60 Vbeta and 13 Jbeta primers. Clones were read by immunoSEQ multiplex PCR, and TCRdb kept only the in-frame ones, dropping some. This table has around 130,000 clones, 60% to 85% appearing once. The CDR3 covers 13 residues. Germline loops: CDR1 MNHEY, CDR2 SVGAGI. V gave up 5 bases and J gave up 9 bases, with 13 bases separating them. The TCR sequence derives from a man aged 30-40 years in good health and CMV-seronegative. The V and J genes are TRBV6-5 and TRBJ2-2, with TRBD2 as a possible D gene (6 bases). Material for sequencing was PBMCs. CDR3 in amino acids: CASSRPGLRELFF. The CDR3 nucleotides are TGTGCCAGCAGTCGACCGGGACTGAGGGAGCTGTTTTTT.